This T cell receptor (beta chain) was captured in a study of blood T cell repertoires in COVID-19. Germline V gives CDR1 SGHVS, CDR2 FQNEAQ. The CDR3 has 14 residues. V was clipped by 4 bases and J by 7 bases; unmatched bases: 7. Cohorts were determined from participant-reported clinical history. The repertoire was sequenced with immunoSEQ multiplex PCR; TCRdb's copy has only in-frame clones and lacks some. The sample has hundreds of thousands of clones, 88% seen once. The sample taken for sequencing was PBMCs or T cells enriched from blood (not recorded which). The sequence was collected from a woman aged 45-65 years who had recovered from COVID-19. This sequence joins TRBV7-8 and TRBJ2-1; TRBD2 matches at 7 bases. This CDR3 reads CASSSNGGVNEQFF. The CDR3 DNA sequence: TGTGCCAGCAGCTCGAATGGGGGGGTTAATGAGCAGTTCTTC. Filled out from reference TRBV7-8 and TRBJ2-1, the complete variable domain reads GAGVSQSPRYKVAKRGQDVALRCDPISGHVSLFWYQQALGQGPEFLTYFQNEAQLDKSGLPSDRFFAERPEGSVSTLKIQRTQQEDSAVYLCASSSNGGVNEQFFGPGTRLTVL.